This is a list of T cell receptor beta chains from one sample in a study of neurological immune-mediated disorders. TCRdb re-analysed the 5' RACE reads in MiXCR, keeping a single row per CDR3 protein. Found here are almost 85,000 distinct CDR3 sequences, approximately 2.8% of them singletons; the top ten hold 0.9% to 1.4%. Sequencing input: PBMCs. All receptors come from a woman aged 25 to 39 with multiple sclerosis. Both conserved end residues are part of each CDR3. Each record gives: J gene, D gene, V gene, clone size, CDR3 protein, CDR3 DNA. The D gene is left open where the match is weak. The size entry is marked missing in some rows and otherwise reads once, few, many or a size class.

TRBJ1-3 | . | TRBV20-1 | many | CSARGPGGYTGNTIYF | TGCAGTGCTAGAGGGCCGGGAGGGTACACTGGAAACACCATATATTTT
TRBJ2-7 | TRBD2 | TRBV6-2/TRBV6-3 | many | CASSYGILSPAGGPPYEQYF | TGTGCCAGCAGTTACGGAATTCTTTCGCCGGCGGGAGGCCCTCCCTACGAGCAGTACTTC
TRBJ1-4 | TRBD1 | TRBV7-8 | many | CASSLGTGGATNEKLFF | TGTGCCAGCAGCCTAGGGACAGGGGGGGCAACTAATGAAAAACTGTTTTTT
TRBJ1-2 | TRBD1 | TRBV5-1 | many | CASSPQTGDYGYTF | TGCGCCAGCAGCCCCCAAACAGGGGACTATGGCTACACCTTC
TRBJ1-5 | . | TRBV6-1 | many | CASRTSGAYGNQPQHF | TGTGCCAGCAGAACATCGGGGGCCTATGGCAATCAGCCCCAGCATTTT
TRBJ1-2 | TRBD1 | TRBV29-1 | . | CSQGDRGDGYTF | TGCAGCCAGGGGGACAGGGGGGATGGCTACACCTTC
TRBJ2-1 | TRBD2 | TRBV6-5 | many | CASSRSGRGRGEQFF | TGTGCCAGCAGCCGTAGCGGGAGGGGGCGGGGTGAGCAGTTCTTC
TRBJ2-1 | TRBD1 | TRBV20-1 | many | CSVLFDRGIINEQFF | TGCAGTGTTCTTTTTGACAGGGGGATTATAAATGAGCAGTTCTTC
TRBJ1-2 | . | TRBV7-9 | many | CASSSFQVQNYGYTF | TGTGCCAGCAGCTCCTTCCAGGTGCAGAACTATGGCTACACCTTC
TRBJ1-2 | TRBD1 | TRBV7-2 | many | CASSDRADSYGYTF | TGTGCCAGCAGTGACAGGGCGGACAGCTATGGCTACACCTTC
TRBJ2-4 | . | TRBV6-6 | many | CASSYSSGKNIQYF | TGTGCCAGCAGTTACTCTAGCGGTAAAAACATTCAGTACTTC
TRBJ2-2 | TRBD1 | TRBV7-2 | many | CASSEQGAVNTGELFF | TGTGCCAGCAGCGAACAGGGGGCGGTGAACACCGGGGAGCTGTTTTTT
TRBJ1-2 | TRBD1 | TRBV3-1 | many | CASSLRTGELLYGYTF | TGTGCCAGCAGCCTCCGGACAGGCGAACTACTGTATGGCTACACCTTC
TRBJ2-5 | . | TRBV27 | many | CASSSKPGPFYQETQYF | TGTGCCAGCAGTTCCAAACCGGGACCCTTTTACCAAGAGACCCAGTACTTC
TRBJ2-7 | . | TRBV20-1 | many | CSASLGINEQYF | TGCAGTGCTAGTCTCGGGATTAACGAGCAGTACTTC
TRBJ1-1 | . | TRBV19 | many | CASSNPGNTEAFF | TGTGCCAGTAGTAATCCCGGTAACACTGAAGCTTTCTTT
TRBJ2-1 | . | TRBV27 | many | CASKNRGGTSYNEQFF | TGTGCCAGCAAAAACAGGGGGGGGACGTCCTACAATGAGCAGTTCTTC
TRBJ1-5 | . | TRBV19 | many | CASTDSRNQPQHF | TGTGCCAGCACGGACAGTCGCAATCAGCCCCAGCATTTT
TRBJ1-4 | TRBD1 | TRBV12-3/TRBV12-4 | many | CASRPAGTGGEKLFF | TGTGCCAGCAGGCCCGCCGGGACAGGGGGTGAAAAACTGTTTTTT
TRBJ2-1 | . | TRBV20-1 | many | CSAHGGPTYNEQFF | TGCAGTGCTCACGGGGGGCCGACCTACAATGAGCAGTTCTTC
TRBJ2-7 | . | TRBV7-2 | many | CASSLLDRSYEQYF | TGTGCCAGCAGCTTATTGGACCGCTCCTACGAGCAGTACTTC
TRBJ2-1 | TRBD2 | TRBV6-1 | many | CASSAGLAGTEQFF | TGTGCCAGCAGTGCGGGACTAGCGGGAACCGAGCAGTTCTTC